These 27 T cell receptor beta chains were sequenced from one sample in a study of Tregs in tolerant kidney transplant recipients. The assay was immunoSEQ multiplex PCR, and TCRdb's table has in-frame clones only and misses some. This repertoire includes roughly 48,000 clones. The input for sequencing was CD4+ T cells from blood, taken before the transplant. The receptors here all came from a human donor who received a combined kidney and bone marrow transplant.

With respect to this clone: The read terminates 3 residues ahead of where the CDR3 ends, so the germline J gene completes it. This sequence joins TRBV20-1 and TRBJ2-3, with TRBD1 matching over 8 bases. The CDR3 contains 14 residues. V lost 3 bases, J lost 1 base, and 3 bases stayed unmatched. Germline loops: CDR1 DFQATT, CDR2 SNEGSKA (reference sequence). CDR3 bases read: TGCAGTGCTAGGGACAGGGTAGGCACAGATACG. Protein product: CSARDRVGTDT. The CDR3, in full, reads CSARDRVGTDTQYF.

Regarding this clone: The CDR3 end falls 3 residues outside the read, so it is completed with the germline J gene. This chain joins TRBV15 and TRBJ2-3; 9 bases agree with TRBD2. Looked up from germline, CDR1 is LNHNV and CDR2 is YYDKDF (reference sequence). The CDR3 is 16 residues long. J gave up 0 bases and V 0 bases, and 1 base lay outside the gene matches. The DNA read from the CDR3 is TGTGCCACCAGCAGAGATCTAGCGGGAAGCACAGATACG. It codes for CATSRDLAGSTDT. In full, the CDR3 is CATSRDLAGSTDTQYF.

In the case of this clone: The sequenced fragment ends 3 residues before the CDR3 boundary, so the rest is inferred from the germline J gene. The rearrangement uses TRBV30 and TRBJ1-1, with D perhaps matching TRBD1 (6 bases). CDR3 length equals 12 residues. The V gene's germline CDR1 is GTSNPN and CDR2 SVGIG (reference sequence). Incomplete CDR3 DNA: TGTGCCTGGAGTGTACCGAGGGGGGGT. It translates to CAWSVPRGG. The whole CDR3 is CAWSVPRGGAFF.

CDR3 sequence reads: CSALRVSNYGYTF. CDR3 bases read: TGCAGCGCCCTCAGGGTTTCTAACTATGGC. The chain recombines TRBV29-1 with TRBJ1-2; the D gene is possibly TRBD1 (5 bases). From the germline J gene comes the end of the CDR3, since the read stops 3 residues before it. Germline V lookup: CDR1 SQVTM, CDR2 ANQGSEA. V lost 7 bases and J 0 bases, leaving 12 bases between the germline ends. The CDR3 spans 13 residues.

A note on this clone: The junction differs from germline at one of its ends, possibly a read error. The read is 3 residues too short to cover the CDR3 end, so that end is filled in from the germline J gene. This chain uses TRBV7-7 with TRBJ2-1, with D perhaps matching TRBD1 (5 bases). The CDR3 runs 16 residues. Germline loops: CDR1 SSHAT, CDR2 FNYEAQ (reference sequence). The CDR3 sequence is CASSLGHHDAYNEQFF. The covered CDR3 bases are TGTGCTAGCAGCTTAGGACATCACGACGCCTACAATGAG.

As concerns this clone: With the read ending 3 residues before the CDR3 end, the germline J gene is used to fill in that end. V is TRBV18 and J is TRBJ2-1; 10 nucleotides agree with TRBD2. V lost 3 bases, J lost 2 bases, and 4 bases stayed unmatched. The CDR3 loop spans 16 amino acids. Looked up from germline, CDR1 is KGHSH and CDR2 is LQKENI. CDR3 sequence reads: CASSPPGLAPYNEQFF. CDR3 bases read: TGTGCCAGCTCACCTCCGGGACTAGCGCCCTACAATGAG. Full variable domain (outside the CDR3, taken from reference TRBV18 and TRBJ2-1): NAGVMQNPRHLVRRRGQEARLRCSPMKGHSHVYWYRQLPEEGLKFMVYLQKENIIDESGMPKERFSAEFPKEGPSILRIQQVVRGDSAAYFCASSPPGLAPYNEQFFGPGTRLTVL.

Concerning this clone itself: The CDR3 end is not reached by the read, which stops 3 residues before it; the germline J gene fills it in. The rearrangement uses TRBV7-3 and TRBJ2-3, with a tentative D call TRBD2 (7 bases). The V end lost 1 base, the J end lost 4 bases, and 21 bases lay between the germline ends. This CDR3 spans 18 amino acids. CDR1 and CDR2 (germline): SGHTA, FQGTGA. The sequenced part of the CDR3 DNA is TGTGCCAGCAGCTTAAGGGGGGGCGGGATCAGGTTAGCAGATACG. Translation gives CASSLRGGGIRLADT. The full CDR3 protein is CASSLRGGGIRLADTQYF.

Of note for this clone: The read falls 3 residues short of the CDR3 end, and the missing part is taken from the germline J gene. This same CDR3 is encoded by further DNA sequences in the sample. This chain connects TRBV5-1 to TRBJ2-1; 10 positions agree with TRBD2. Germline V lookup: CDR1 SGHRS, CDR2 YFSETQ. The junction had 6 bases not matched to a gene; V was cut back by 3 bases and J by 0 bases. The CDR3 extends over 17 amino acids. CDR3 sequence: CASSSRTSGSSYNEQFF. The CDR3 DNA, read in part, is TGCGCCAGCAGCTCTAGGACTAGCGGTAGCTCCTACAATGAG.

Concerning this clone: The read ends 3 residues early relative to the CDR3; the germline J gene fills the gap. The chain carries TRBV10-3 and TRBJ2-3; D may be TRBD1 (5 bases). CDR1 and CDR2 (germline): ENHRY, SYGVKD. This CDR3 comprises 15 residues. With 2 bases removed from V and 5 bases from J, the gap between germline ends came to 14 bases. The CDR3 here is CAISEGAPKGDTQYF. The part of the CDR3 DNA that was read is TGTGCCATCAGTGAGGGGGCCCCAAAGGGAGATACG.

To note about this clone: Read data end 3 residues before the CDR3 end; the end is taken from the germline J gene. The chain joins TRBV27 to TRBJ2-7; 7 nucleotides match TRBD1. The germline V gene has CDR1 MNHEY and CDR2 SMNVEV (reference sequence). This CDR3 is built from 16 residues. Losses at the gene ends were 2 bases for V and 3 bases for J; bases not matched to a gene: 10. The covered CDR3 bases are TGTGCCAGCAGTTTAGCCGGGACAGATAACGTCTACGAG. The encoded protein is CASSLAGTDNVYE. The full CDR3 sequence reads CASSLAGTDNVYEQYF.

The CDR3 DNA, read in part, is TGTGCCAGCAGCCCGGCCGAGGGTGCCTCCTACGAG. Its protein product is CASSPAEGASYE. The entire CDR3 is CASSPAEGASYEQYF. The V gene is TRBV7-9, the J gene TRBJ2-7; D perhaps matches TRBD2 (5 bases). The CDR3 is cut off 3 residues early in the read; its end comes from the germline J gene. Germline lookup yields CDR1 SEHNR and CDR2 FQNEAQ (reference sequence). V shed 5 bases and J shed 0 bases, with 14 bases lying between them. The length of the CDR3 is 15 residues.

Worth noting for this clone: The read falls 3 residues short of the CDR3 end, and the missing part is taken from the germline J gene. J is TRBJ2-3 and V is TRBV18; TRBD2 agrees at 7 bases. V lost 5 bases, J lost 4 bases, and 0 bases stayed unmatched. CDR3 length equals 12 residues. Germline loops: CDR1 KGHSH, CDR2 LQKENI. CDR3 bases read: TGTGCCAGCTCAGGACTAGCAGATACG. It yields the protein CASSGLADT. The complete CDR3 protein is CASSGLADTQYF.

As for this clone: The CDR3 end lies 3 residues beyond the end of the read and is filled in from the germline J gene. The chain has TRBV2 and TRBJ2-7; 8 bases match TRBD1. Germline CDR1 SNHLY, CDR2 FYNNEI. This CDR3 is 15 amino acids long. With 6 bases clipped from V and 2 bases from J, the junction kept 9 bases outside the gene matches. The DNA read from the CDR3 is TGTGCCAGCAGGGCCCGACAGGGGAACACCTACGAG. It translates to CASRARQGNTYE. The full CDR3 reads CASRARQGNTYEQYF.

Worth noting for this clone: The CDR3 end is not reached by the read, which stops 3 residues before it; the germline J gene fills it in. The V and J genes are TRBV30 and TRBJ2-5; 11 bases line up with TRBD1. V shed 1 base, J shed 5 bases, and the junction held 0 bases outside the gene matches. Germline CDR1 and CDR2: GTSNPN and SVGIG (reference sequence). CDR3 size: 13 residues. CDR3 sequence reads: CAWSGDRGETQYF. The part of the CDR3 DNA that was read is TGTGCCTGGAGTGGGGACAGGGGGGAGACC. The variable domain in full, with the rest retrieved from reference TRBV30 and TRBJ2-5, is SQTIHQWPATLVQPVGSPLSLECTVEGTSNPNLYWYRQAAGRGLQLLFYSVGIGQISSEVPQNLSASRPQDRQFILSSKKLLLSDSGFYLCAWSGDRGETQYFGPGTRLLVL.

About this clone: Coverage ceases 3 residues before the CDR3 finishes, and the germline J gene fills in the end. The V call is TRBV5-4, the J call TRBJ2-7, with no clear D. This CDR3 comprises 14 residues. Between the trimmed V and J ends, which lost 0 bases and 0 bases, there was a span of 7 bases. Germline lookup yields CDR1 SGHNT and CDR2 YYREEE (reference sequence). The CDR3 DNA, read in part, is TGTGCCAGCAGCTTGGACGGTATCTCCTACGAG. This gives the protein CASSLDGISYE. The entire CDR3 is CASSLDGISYEQYF.

The CDR3 spells CASSPDSLYEQYF. The covered CDR3 bases are TGTGCCAGCTCACCAGACAGTCTCTACGAG. V usage is TRBV18 and J usage is TRBJ2-7; possible D gene TRBD1, 5 bases. The CDR3 end lies 3 residues beyond the end of the read and is filled in from the germline J gene. V shed 2 bases and J shed 3 bases, with 8 bases lying between them. The CDR3 contains 13 residues. CDR1 KGHSH and CDR2 LQKENI come from the germline V gene.

For this clone: The missing CDR3 end, 3 residues past where the read stops, is filled in from the germline J gene. The J gene is TRBJ2-5, the V gene TRBV19; 7 bases fit TRBD2. Germline trimming cut 6 bases from V and 5 bases from J; bases unmatched to any gene: 6. The CDR3 extends over 13 amino acids. Per the germline V gene, CDR1 is LNHDA and CDR2 is SQIVND (reference sequence). The covered CDR3 bases are TGTGCCAGTAGCCCAGGGCGGGGGGAGACC. Translated, it gives CASSPGRGET. The whole CDR3 protein reads CASSPGRGETQYF. Looking up the rest from reference TRBV19 and TRBJ2-5 gives the full variable domain: DGGITQSPKYLFRKEGQNVTLSCEQNLNHDAMYWYRQDPGQGLRLIYYSQIVNDFQKGDIAEGYSVSREKKESFPLTVTSAQKNPTAFYLCASSPGRGETQYFGPGTRLLVL.

Concerning this clone: With the read ending 3 residues before the CDR3 end, the germline J gene is used to fill in that end. The V call is TRBV7-2, the J call TRBJ2-5; no firm D call. V was clipped by 1 base and J by 2 bases, with 5 bases between them. This CDR3 has 13 residues. Germline-derived CDR1 and CDR2 are SGHTA and FQGNSA. The covered CDR3 bases are TGTGCCAGCAGCTTAGGCGTGCAAGAGACC. Its protein product is CASSLGVQET. From start to end, the CDR3 is CASSLGVQETQYF.

With regard to this clone: The read stops 3 residues short of the end of the CDR3; the missing end is completed from the germline J gene. The chain has TRBV7-9 and TRBJ1-2, with 12 bases lining up with TRBD1. The germline V gene has CDR1 SEHNR and CDR2 FQNEAQ (reference sequence). This CDR3 spans 15 amino acids. The CDR3 DNA, read in part, is TGTGCCAGCAGCTTAGCGGGGACAGGGGGCGTCGGC. It encodes CASSLAGTGGVG. In full, the CDR3 reads CASSLAGTGGVGYTF.

To note about this clone: The read terminates 3 residues ahead of where the CDR3 ends, so the germline J gene completes it. The chain employs TRBV19 and TRBJ1-3; D unresolved. The V end was cut by 8 bases, the J end by 2 bases, with 16 bases between. Per the germline V gene, CDR1 is LNHDA and CDR2 is SQIVND (reference sequence). The CDR3 totals 15 residues. Partial CDR3 DNA: TGTGCCAGTGTGCGGGGATTCGGGGCTGGAAACACC. It translates to CASVRGFGAGNT. The whole CDR3 is CASVRGFGAGNTIYF.

As for this clone: The read ends 3 residues before the CDR3 terminus; that terminus is restored from the germline J gene. The chain couples TRBV19 to TRBJ2-7; TRBD1 matches at 8 bases. CDR3 length equals 13 residues. Germline assignment: CDR1 LNHDA and CDR2 SQIVND (reference sequence). V lost 1 base and J lost 6; bases outside the gene matches: 2. The CDR3 sequence: CASSIGQGREQYF. Incomplete CDR3 DNA: TGTGCCAGTAGTATAGGACAGGGGCGCGAG.

As concerns this clone: The sequence runs out 3 residues before the end of the CDR3; the remainder is reconstructed from the germline J gene. The rearrangement joins TRBV19 to TRBJ2-1, with TRBD2 matching over 11 bases. Unmatched junction bases numbered 8, after V lost 5 bases and J lost 5 bases. This CDR3 comprises 16 residues. Germline V gives CDR1 LNHDA, CDR2 SQIVND (reference sequence). CDR3 amino acids: CASSPSTSGTDNEQFF. Incomplete CDR3 DNA: TGTGCCAGTAGTCCTTCGACTAGCGGGACGGACAATGAG.

To note about this clone: Read data end 3 residues before the CDR3 end; the end is taken from the germline J gene. The rearrangement uses TRBV18 and TRBJ2-1, with 12 nucleotides matching TRBD2. CDR1 is KGHSH and CDR2 is LQKENI in the germline V gene. Unmatched junction bases numbered 12, after V lost 2 bases and J lost 7 bases. This CDR3 is 18 amino acids long. CDR3 region: CASSPNPSGGAPLNEQFF. The sequenced CDR3 bases are TGTGCCAGCTCACCAAACCCTAGCGGGGGGGCTCCTTTAAATGAG.

Comment on this clone: The read terminates 3 residues before the CDR3 end, so the remaining end is supplied by the germline J gene. J is TRBJ2-1 and V is TRBV20-1; 8 nucleotides match TRBD2. This CDR3 contains 15 residues. Germline loops: CDR1 DFQATT, CDR2 SNEGSKA (reference sequence). V dropped 5 bases and J dropped 2; count of bases not matched to a gene: 8. CDR3 in amino acids: CSAGKREWTYNEQFF. Partial CDR3 DNA: TGCAGTGCTGGAAAGCGGGAGTGGACCTACAATGAG.

Comments on this clone: Sequencing ends 3 residues short of the CDR3 end; the germline J gene provides the rest. The chain recombines TRBV5-1 with TRBJ1-1, with D tentatively TRBD1 (5 bases). V dropped 1 base and J dropped 0 bases, with 10 bases sitting between them. CDR3 length: 15 residues. Germline-derived CDR1 and CDR2 are SGHRS and YFSETQ. The sequenced CDR3 bases are TGCGCCAGCAGCTTGATGGACATTTTGAACACTGAA. Its translation: CASSLMDILNTE. From start to end, the CDR3 is CASSLMDILNTEAFF.

A remark on this clone: The read gets to within 3 residues of the CDR3 end, and the germline J gene fills in the rest. The V call is TRBV2, the J call TRBJ1-2; TRBD1 matches 9 bases. The CDR3 runs to 12 residues. Germline CDR1 SNHLY, CDR2 FYNNEI. The CDR3 reads CASSRTGDGYTF. The DNA read from the CDR3 is TGTGCCAGCAGTAGGACAGGGGACGGC.

About this clone itself: The CDR3 is cut off 3 residues early in the read; its end comes from the germline J gene. The chain recombines TRBV7-2 with TRBJ2-3; 7 bases match TRBD2. J gave up 0 bases and V 5 bases, and 2 bases lay outside the gene matches. The CDR3 is made up of 14 amino acids. Germline CDR1 is SGHTA and CDR2 is FQGNSA. CDR3 loop: CASSTSASTDTQYF. The CDR3 bases that were read are TGTGCCAGCAGCACTAGCGCTAGCACAGATACG.